Described below is a single T cell receptor (beta chain) sequence and its context. The time point denotes: pre-sensitization, week 0. Treatment specified: therapeutic diphenylcyclopropenone sensitization with weekly scalp DPC. The sample originates from a study of human T cells and chemical hapten exposure. Overall study: Patch tests applied 0.01% DPC to the upper back, read at 6 days. Among samples, TCR yields varied mainly because of small differences in pooled library volume.

Individual cDNA molecules each carried unique molecular identifiers attached by the library. Authors' methods: From around 20,000 to 690,000 TCRs were found per sample, with a median of 95,638. TCRdb re-called the RACE reads with MiXCR, one entry per CDR3 protein. The V and J calls were determined by TCRdb, not by the authors. The table includes more than 150,000 distinct CDR3 sequences, nearly 30% detected once. The CDR3 has 16 amino acids. The V gene end was trimmed by 3 bases and the J gene end by 9 bases; junction bases not matched to a gene: 15. The germline gives CDR1 MDHEN, CDR2 SYDVKM. The TCR sequence derives from a woman aged 30 to 39 with alopecia areata. Some clones in this sample may be carry-over from other donors' samples. This chain joins TRBV28 and TRBJ2-7, with TRBD1 matching over 9 bases. The sample here was whole blood, taken in connection with sensitization to the hapten diphenylcyclopropenone (DPC). CDR3 region: CASSFPVDRGGDVQYF. The CDR3 nucleotides are TGTGCCAGCAGTTTCCCGGTGGACAGGGGAGGCGACGTGCAGTACTTC. Full variable domain (outside the CDR3, taken from reference TRBV28 and TRBJ2-7): DVKVTQSSRYLVKRTGEKVFLECVQDMDHENMFWYRQDPGLGLRLIYFSYDVKMKEKGDIPEGYSVSREKKERFSLILESASTNQTSMYLCASSFPVDRGGDVQYFGPGTRLTVT.